This T cell receptor beta chain was captured in a study of shared clonotypes between healthy human individuals. Concerning this clone itself: Other DNA sequences in this specimen translate into the identical CDR3.

Germline V gene data show CDR1 as SEHNR and CDR2 as FQNEAQ (reference sequence). V lost 5 bases to trimming and J lost 5 bases; unmatched junction nucleotides: 5. There are 13 residues in the CDR3. Profiled with immunoSEQ multiplex PCR; TCRdb holds only in-frame clones, not every one. The table shows 740,000 or so clones, with roughly 73% occurring only once. The chain is built from TRBV7-9 and TRBJ2-5; the match to TRBD1 covers 7 bases. The sequenced sample was memory CD4+ T cells sorted from blood. The subset here: CD45RA-negative fraction. The receptor comes from a woman aged 30 to 39 in good health. The CDR3 sequence: CASSPRGPETQYF. In nucleotides, the CDR3 is TGTGCCAGCAGCCCTAGGGGGCCTGAGACCCAGTACTTC.